What follows are 22 T cell receptor beta chains derived from one specimen sequenced in a study of T cells after yellow fever vaccination (dated by TCRdb to about 2019). Libraries were prepared through 5' RACE. Sequencing was performed on an Illumina HiSeq 2500. TCRdb reprocessed the public reads (quality trimming at Q25 with fastp, clone calling with MiXCR) and kept in-frame beta chains. For every CDR3 protein sequence, its rows merge into one entry that carries the most common genes and DNA. This sample has 620,000 or so distinct CDR3 sequences in its table, and 9% to 15% of those were observed once. The ten largest clones capture approximately 15% of the sample. This sample's treatment or condition label indicates: live attenuated yellow fever vaccine strain. Sequenced here: PBMCs, sampled on the day of the yellow fever booster vaccination. The source of these receptors is a man younger than 40 who received the YFV17D yellow fever vaccine.

This clonotype has only a few counts. The V call is TRBV6-5, the J call TRBJ2-3; the match to TRBD2 covers 15 bases. Germline CDR1 reads MNHEY; CDR2 reads SVGAGI. The CDR3 has 16 residues. Trimming cost V 2 bases and J 4 bases; bases outside gene matches: 1. CDR3: CASSYRTSGRADTQYF. In DNA, the CDR3 is TGTGCCAGCAGTTACCGGACTAGCGGGAGGGCAGATACGCAGTATTTT.

This sequence joins TRBV20-1 and TRBJ2-2; a weak D match, TRBD1 (5 bases). Germline V lookup: CDR1 DFQATT, CDR2 SNEGSKA (reference sequence). Deletions cut 5 bases from V and 6 bases from J, with 16 bases between. This CDR3 has 14 amino acids. CDR3 region: CSALRGGRAGELFF. The CDR3 region has the DNA TGCAGTGCTCTTAGGGGCGGTCGCGCCGGGGAGCTGTTTTTT.

V and J are TRBV6-1 and TRBJ1-3; D is uncertain. V shed 7 bases and J shed 1 base, with 11 bases lying between them. The CDR3 sequence is 14 residues long. CDR1 is MNHNS, CDR2 SASEGT, per germline. The CDR3 bases are TGTGCCAGCAAGGTTGATCCGTCTGGAAACACCATATATTTT. Translated: CASKVDPSGNTIYF.

This clonotype was counted a few times. The chain employs TRBV29-1 and TRBJ2-7; TRBD1 matches 9 bases. The junction had 7 bases not matched to a gene; V was cut back by 0 bases and J by 4 bases. CDR1 and CDR2 (germline): SQVTM, ANQGSEA. This CDR3 has 15 amino acids. Written as DNA, the CDR3 is TGCAGCGTTGAAGATCGGGGACAGGGACTGTACGAGCAGTACTTC. Encoded protein: CSVEDRGQGLYEQYF.

This clonotype showed up just a few times. The chain couples TRBV7-2 to TRBJ2-7; TRBD2 matches at 9 bases. V was pared by 3 bases and J by 5 bases, with 5 bases of the junction left unmatched. Germline CDR1 SGHTA, CDR2 FQGNSA. The CDR3 contains 14 residues. CDR3 sequence (DNA): TGTGCCAGCAGCTTTGGACTAGCGAGTAACGAGCAGTACTTC. The encoded protein is CASSFGLASNEQYF.

This chain connects TRBV20-1 to TRBJ2-7, with 11 bases matching TRBD2. V dropped 6 bases and J dropped 7; count of bases not matched to a gene: 8. The CDR3 is 13 residues long. CDR1 is DFQATT, CDR2 SNEGSKA, per germline (reference sequence). The DNA of the CDR3 is TGCAGTGCAGAACTAGCGGGAGTATGGGAGCAGTACTTC. Protein: CSAELAGVWEQYF.

In its sample, this clonotype was seen a few times. CDR3 protein: CASRKVGTGITDTQYF. The CDR3 DNA reads TGTGCCAGTAGGAAGGTTGGGACAGGGATTACAGATACGCAGTATTTT. V is TRBV19 and J is TRBJ2-3, with 9 bases matching TRBD1. CDR1 and CDR2 (germline): LNHDA, SQIVND (reference sequence). The V segment lost 6 bases and the J segment 3 bases; nucleotides outside the gene matches: 10. The CDR3 totals 16 residues.

This clonotype appeared many times. V is TRBV20-1 and J is TRBJ2-1, with D perhaps matching TRBD1 (6 bases). The CDR3 consists of 8 residues. Germline V lookup: CDR1 DFQATT, CDR2 SNEGSKA (reference sequence). V lost 6 bases to trimming and J lost 15 bases, with 9 bases between them. CDR3 nucleotides: TGCAGTGCCAGGGGACGGTTCTTC. Translating it yields CSARGRFF.

At least ten counts were recorded for this clonotype. The chain joins TRBV7-6 to TRBJ2-5; TRBD2 matches at 9 bases. In germline, CDR1 is SGHVS, CDR2 FNYEAQ. This CDR3 is built from 14 residues. V lost 6 bases to trimming and J lost 4 bases; unmatched junction nucleotides: 6. This chain's CDR3 is CASRPLAGPETQYF. In nucleotides, the CDR3 is TGTGCCAGCAGGCCTCTAGCGGGACCAGAGACCCAGTACTTC.

The chain links TRBV7-9 to TRBJ1-3, with 9 bases matching TRBD1. Germline assignment: CDR1 SEHNR and CDR2 FQNEAQ (reference sequence). J was trimmed by 3 bases and V by 5 bases; bases with no gene match: 5. The CDR3 extends over 15 amino acids. CDR3 in amino acids: CASSRTGGFGNTIYF. The CDR3 region has the DNA TGTGCCAGCAGCCGCACAGGGGGCTTTGGAAACACCATATATTTT. Full variable domain (outside the CDR3, taken from reference TRBV7-9 and TRBJ1-3): DTGVSQNPRHKITKRGQNVTFRCDPISEHNRLYWYRQTLGQGPEFLTYFQNEAQLEKSRLLSDRFSAERPKGSFSTLEIQRTEQGDSAMYLCASSRTGGFGNTIYFGEGSWLTVV.

This clonotype has more than one count but fewer than ten. CDR3 protein: CASRRASGNYEQFF. CDR3 coding DNA: TGTGCCAGTCGGCGGGCTAGCGGGAACTATGAGCAGTTCTTC. The chain employs TRBV19 and TRBJ2-1; 9 nucleotides agree with TRBD2. The length of the CDR3 is 14 residues. Trimming cost V 8 bases and J 8 bases; bases outside gene matches: 10. Germline V gene lookup returns CDR1 LNHDA and CDR2 SQIVND (reference sequence).

The chain couples TRBV7-2 to TRBJ1-1; TRBD1 matches 8 bases. The CDR3 runs 16 residues. In germline, CDR1 is SGHTA, CDR2 FQGNSA. The V gene end was trimmed by 7 bases and the J gene end by 2 bases; junction bases not matched to a gene: 12. Here the CDR3 DNA reads TGTGCCAGCACCCGGGACAGGCCTTCCTTAAACACTGAAGCTTTCTTT. Translation: CASTRDRPSLNTEAFF.

This chain uses TRBV6-5 with TRBJ2-2; maybe TRBD1 (6 bases). In germline, CDR1 is MNHEY, CDR2 SVGAGI. V was cut by 2 bases and J by 7 bases, with 14 bases left in between. The CDR3 sequence is 15 residues long. The CDR3 bases are TGTGCCAGCAGTTACCAGGGGCTAGCTTTCGGGGAGCTGTTTTTT. Protein sequence: CASSYQGLAFGELFF.

The sample holds a few counts of this clonotype. The chain uses TRBV7-2 and TRBJ2-1; D is possibly TRBD2 (6 bases). V was shortened by 5 bases and J by 9 bases, with 17 bases between the two germline ends. The germline V gene has CDR1 SGHTA and CDR2 FQGNSA. This CDR3 contains 14 residues. CDR3 amino acids: CASSTGAVIGEQFF. As DNA, the CDR3 is TGTGCCAGCAGCACGGGAGCGGTGATCGGTGAGCAGTTCTTC.

This clonotype was seen a handful of times. The chain has TRBV7-2 and TRBJ2-1; D possibly corresponds to TRBD1 (6 bases). The CDR3 loop spans 15 amino acids. The V gene's germline CDR1 is SGHTA and CDR2 FQGNSA. V was trimmed by 5 bases and J by 1 base, leaving 12 bases between them. CDR3 sequence reads: CASSRSRGSYNEQFF. The CDR3, as DNA: TGTGCCAGCAGCCGTTCTAGGGGGTCCTACAATGAGCAGTTCTTC. Full variable domain (rest looked up from reference TRBV7-2 and TRBJ2-1): GAGVSQSPSNKVTEKGKDVELRCDPISGHTALYWYRQSLGQGLEFLIYFQGNSAPDKSGLPSDRFSAERTGGSVSTLTIQRTQQEDSAVYLCASSRSRGSYNEQFFGPGTRLTVL.

At least ten counts were recorded for this clonotype. This chain joins TRBV7-8 and TRBJ1-2; the D gene is possibly TRBD1 (5 bases). V shed 6 bases and J shed 7 bases, with 12 bases lying between them. This CDR3 comprises 12 residues. Germline V CDR1 and CDR2: SGHVS, FQNEAQ. CDR3 sequence: CASSFRGGGYTF. CDR3 sequence (DNA): TGTGCCAGCAGTTTTAGGGGTGGTGGCTACACCTTC.

This chain joins TRBV7-2 and TRBJ2-1, with TRBD2 matching 8 bases. Germline trimming cut 8 bases from V and 5 bases from J; bases unmatched to any gene: 8. CDR1 SGHTA and CDR2 FQGNSA come from the germline V gene. There are 14 residues in the CDR3. CDR3 DNA: TGTGCCAGCGGTGAAAGCGGGAGCAACAATGAGCAGTTCTTC. It codes for CASGESGSNNEQFF.

This clonotype was counted only a few times. V gene TRBV7-2 combines with J gene TRBJ2-5; D possibly matches TRBD1 or TRBD2 (5 bases each). The CDR3 contains 17 residues. The germline CDR1 and CDR2 sequences are SGHTA and FQGNSA. V shed 5 bases and J shed 0 bases, with 19 bases lying between them. The CDR3 DNA reads as TGTGCCAGCAGCCCCCGGAACCAGGGAGTCTACCAAGAGACCCAGTACTTC. Translating gives CASSPRNQGVYQETQYF.

In this sample, this clonotype turned up a few times. The J gene is TRBJ2-3, the V gene TRBV20-1; 7 bases fit TRBD2. J gave up 6 bases and V 3 bases, and 6 bases lay outside the gene matches. CDR3 length: 13 amino acids. Germline loops: CDR1 DFQATT, CDR2 SNEGSKA (reference sequence). The chain's CDR3 is CSASVGRRDTQYF. The CDR3 DNA sequence: TGCAGTGCTAGCGTCGGGAGGCGCGATACGCAGTATTTT.

There are a few counts of this clonotype. The chain carries TRBV5-1 and TRBJ1-1; D not certain. V lost 4 bases, J lost 7 bases, and 8 bases lay in between. Germline V gives CDR1 SGHRS, CDR2 YFSETQ. CDR3 length: 11 amino acids. The CDR3 coding sequence is TGCGCCAGCAGCCAAACAGATGAAGCTTTCTTT. Amino acid sequence: CASSQTDEAFF.

In its sample, this clonotype was seen many times. This chain connects TRBV27 to TRBJ2-1; 7 bases are a match to TRBD2. The J segment lost 7 bases and the V segment lost 2 bases, leaving 8 bases of the junction unmatched. In germline, CDR1 is MNHEY, CDR2 SMNVEV (reference sequence). The CDR3 covers 15 residues. For the CDR3, the DNA is TGTGCCAGCAGTTTACGGGGGGAGGGTCTAAATGAGCAGTTCTTC. This gives the protein CASSLRGEGLNEQFF.

The chain has TRBV20-1 and TRBJ2-2, with D uncertain. In germline, CDR1 is DFQATT, CDR2 SNEGSKA (reference sequence). The CDR3 is 14 residues long. Trimming shortened V by 3 bases and J by 7 bases, and 15 bases separated the two germline ends. Here the CDR3 DNA reads TGCAGTGCTAGTAAGGGATTGGTCAACGGGGAGCTGTTTTTT. Translation: CSASKGLVNGELFF.